The 28 T cell receptor beta chains listed next were all sequenced from one sample in a study of radiotherapy plus CTLA-4 blockade in lung cancer. Profiling relied on immunoSEQ multiplex PCR, and the TCRdb table lists in-frame clones only, not all of them. The table lists 81,000 or so clones, about 84% of them singletons. The source material was peripheral blood, sampled from a patient treated with radiotherapy plus ipilimumab. These receptors were obtained from a human donor with non-small cell lung cancer who had stable disease on radiotherapy plus ipilimumab.

The CDR3, as DNA: TGTGCCAGCAGTTTATCGGGCGGGAGAAGCCATCCGCAGTATTTT. Its translation is CASSLSGGRSHPQYF. This chain joins TRBV27 and TRBJ2-3, with TRBD2 matching over 7 bases. In germline, CDR1 is MNHEY, CDR2 SMNVEV (reference sequence). CDR3 size: 15 residues. With 0 bases clipped from V and 10 bases from J, the junction kept 10 bases outside the gene matches.

This clone has only one observation. This sequence joins TRBV28 and TRBJ2-3; TRBD2 is a possible D gene (6 bases). The V end lost 4 bases, the J end lost 4 bases, and 15 bases lay between the germline ends. Germline V gene sequence: CDR1 MDHEN, CDR2 SYDVKM. The CDR3 sequence is 15 residues long. CDR3 loop: CASSSTRGSSDTQYF. The CDR3, as DNA: TGTGCCAGCAGTTCCACTCGGGGGAGCTCAGATACGCAGTATTTT. The whole variable domain, remainder taken from reference TRBV28 and TRBJ2-3, is DVKVTQSSRYLVKRTGEKVFLECVQDMDHENMFWYRQDPGLGLRLIYFSYDVKMKEKGDIPEGYSVSREKKERFSLILESASTNQTSMYLCASSSTRGSSDTQYFGPGTRLTVL.

The CDR3 DNA is TGCAGTGCTAGGCCAGGGCTCGAGCAGTACTTC. It yields the protein CSARPGLEQYF. V gene TRBV20-1 combines with J gene TRBJ2-7; D possibly corresponds to TRBD1 (5 bases). The CDR3 runs to 11 residues. Deletions cut 3 bases from V and 6 bases from J, with 9 bases between. The germline CDR1 and CDR2 sequences are DFQATT and SNEGSKA (reference sequence).

The V call is TRBV7-9, the J call TRBJ1-1; D uncertain. The CDR3 runs to 14 residues. Germline V gene data show CDR1 as SEHNR and CDR2 as FQNEAQ (reference sequence). V shed 5 bases and J shed 0 bases, with 10 bases lying between them. The CDR3 is CASSRRGMNTEAFF. The CDR3 DNA reads TGTGCCAGCAGCCGGAGAGGCATGAACACTGAAGCTTTCTTT.

The rearrangement links TRBV27 to TRBJ1-5; possibly TRBD1 for D (5 bases). The CDR3 sequence is 15 residues long. V shed 3 bases and J shed 4 bases, with 13 bases lying between them. Per germline, CDR1 MNHEY and CDR2 SMNVEV (reference sequence). CDR3 in amino acids: CASSFGAVGNQPQHF. In nucleotides, the CDR3 is TGTGCCAGCAGTTTTGGGGCAGTAGGGAATCAGCCCCAGCATTTT.

This chain links TRBV9 with TRBJ2-5; D is possibly TRBD1 (5 bases). The germline V gene encodes CDR1 SGDLS and CDR2 YYNGEE. There are 15 residues in the CDR3. The V end was cut by 0 bases, the J end by 7 bases, with 16 bases between. This chain's CDR3 is CASSVADSYLGTQYF. The CDR3 bases are TGTGCCAGCAGCGTAGCTGACAGTTATCTCGGGACCCAGTACTTC.

This clone was counted only a few times. The V gene is TRBV19, the J gene TRBJ1-6; 7 positions match TRBD1. The V segment lost 4 bases and the J segment 9 bases; nucleotides outside the gene matches: 0. Looked up from germline, CDR1 is LNHDA and CDR2 is SQIVND (reference sequence). The CDR3 runs to 12 residues. The CDR3 nucleotides are TGTGCCAGTAGTAACAGGGGTTCACCCCTCCACTTT. Residues: CASSNRGSPLHF.

The V gene is TRBV29-1, the J gene TRBJ2-2; 10 bases are shared with TRBD1. The CDR3 consists of 14 residues. Germline V CDR1 and CDR2: SQVTM, ANQGSEA. With 6 bases clipped from V and 4 bases from J, the junction kept 5 bases outside the gene matches. This chain's CDR3 is CSVGQGVGTGELFF. The CDR3 region has the DNA TGCAGCGTCGGACAGGGGGTTGGCACCGGGGAGCTGTTTTTT.

The chain links TRBV7-9 to TRBJ1-6, with 8 positions matching TRBD1. This CDR3 has 17 amino acids. V dropped 1 base and J dropped 3; count of bases not matched to a gene: 5. Germline V gene lookup returns CDR1 SEHNR and CDR2 FQNEAQ (reference sequence). DNA for the CDR3: TGTGCCAGCAGCTTAGGACAGGGGAAAGACTATAATTCACCCCTCCACTTT. Amino acid sequence: CASSLGQGKDYNSPLHF.

V and J are TRBV29-1 and TRBJ2-5; no clear D gene. There are 12 residues in the CDR3. V lost 4 bases and J lost 2, with 8 bases in between. From germline, CDR1 is SQVTM and CDR2 ANQGSEA. CDR3: CSVAPAQETQYF. The CDR3 bases are TGCAGCGTTGCTCCAGCACAAGAGACCCAGTACTTC.

V is TRBV10-1 and J is TRBJ2-2; D gene uncertain. Germline loops: CDR1 WNHNN, CDR2 SYGVQD (reference sequence). Trimming pared 4 bases from V and 3 bases from J, leaving 9 bases between. This CDR3 contains 14 residues. This CDR3 reads CASSVEPDTGELFF. In nucleotides, the CDR3 is TGCGCCAGCAGTGTAGAGCCGGACACCGGGGAGCTGTTTTTT.

This sequence joins TRBV7-8 and TRBJ1-5; D unclear. CDR1 and CDR2 from the germline V gene are SGHVS and FQNEAQ. The CDR3 covers 13 residues. V lost 1 base to trimming and J lost 0 bases, with 1 base between them. The CDR3 DNA reads as TGTGCCAGCAGCTTAGATAGCAATCAGCCCCAGCATTTT. Translating it yields CASSLDSNQPQHF.

The genes are TRBV28 and TRBJ1-3; the D gene is possibly TRBD1 (5 bases). This CDR3 has 16 amino acids. The V end lost 5 bases, the J end lost 0 bases, and 14 bases lay between the germline ends. CDR1 and CDR2 (germline): MDHEN, SYDVKM. CDR3 DNA: TGTGCCAGCAGTCTCCCCAGACAGTCCTCTGGAAACACCATATATTTT. Translated, it gives CASSLPRQSSGNTIYF.

This clone was detected only once. The chain carries TRBV11-2 and TRBJ2-1; D perhaps matches TRBD1 (6 bases). The CDR3 consists of 16 residues. Germline V CDR1 and CDR2: SGHAT, FQNNGV. Trimming removed 4 bases from V and 3 bases from J, with 16 bases in between. CDR3 residues: CASSSRTGRNYNEQFF. The DNA of the CDR3 is TGTGCCAGCAGCTCCCGCACAGGGCGAAACTACAATGAGCAGTTCTTC.

As regards this clone: This specimen includes other DNA sequences encoding the same CDR3. The rearrangement links TRBV7-2 to TRBJ2-7; unclear D gene. The CDR3 is made up of 12 amino acids. V lost 4 bases to trimming and J lost 0 bases, with 4 bases between them. The germline V gene has CDR1 SGHTA and CDR2 FQGNSA. The CDR3 spells CASSSSSYEQYF. The CDR3 coding sequence is TGTGCCAGCAGCTCCTCCTCCTACGAGCAGTACTTC.

V usage is TRBV2 and J usage is TRBJ1-6; D gene uncertain. CDR3 length: 14 residues. Germline V gene sequence: CDR1 SNHLY, CDR2 FYNNEI. Trimming left V 2 bases short and J 9 bases short, with 11 bases between. CDR3 loop: CASSEWLTSSPLHF. The DNA for the CDR3 is TGTGCCAGCAGTGAATGGCTCACAAGTTCACCCCTCCACTTT. Variable domain in full (rest from reference TRBV2 and TRBJ1-6): EPEVTQTPSHQVTQMGQEVILRCVPISNHLYFYWYRQILGQKVEFLVSFYNNEISEKSEIFDDQFSVERPDGSNFTLKIRSTKLEDSAMYFCASSEWLTSSPLHFGNGTRLTVT.

This chain connects TRBV14 to TRBJ1-6, with 8 bases aligning to TRBD1. The V gene's germline CDR1 is SGHDN and CDR2 FVKESK. Losses at the gene ends were 0 bases for V and 10 bases for J; bases not matched to a gene: 5. CDR3 size: 15 residues. Here the CDR3 DNA reads TGTGCCAGCAGCCAAGATTGGACAGGGAGATCACCCCTCCACTTT. Protein product: CASSQDWTGRSPLHF.

This rearrangement joins TRBV5-6 to TRBJ2-3, with TRBD2 matching over 13 bases. Trimming cost V 0 bases and J 0 bases; bases outside gene matches: 4. CDR1 is SGHDT and CDR2 is YYEEEE in the germline V gene. The CDR3 has 18 amino acids. CDR3 protein: CASSLGTSGGSSTDTQYF. The CDR3 DNA sequence: TGTGCCAGCAGCTTGGGGACTAGCGGGGGCTCTAGCACAGATACGCAGTATTTT.

The V call is TRBV19, the J call TRBJ1-4; D may be TRBD1 (5 bases). The CDR3 is 15 residues long. Germline CDR1 reads LNHDA; CDR2 reads SQIVND (reference sequence). The V end lost 7 bases, the J end lost 3 bases, and 15 bases lay between the germline ends. In nucleotides, the CDR3 is TGTGCCAGTACCACCGCCGGGGGTGCTAATGAAAAACTGTTTTTT. Its protein is CASTTAGGANEKLFF.

V usage is TRBV9 and J usage is TRBJ2-7; weak D call: TRBD2 (5 bases). The CDR3 length is 16 residues. The V end lost 4 bases, the J end lost 5 bases, and 22 bases lay between the germline ends. Per the germline V gene, CDR1 is SGDLS and CDR2 is YYNGEE. The CDR3 sequence is CASSPGLKITSDEQYF. CDR3 DNA sequence: TGTGCCAGCAGCCCAGGACTTAAAATAACCTCTGACGAGCAGTACTTC.

J is TRBJ2-7 and V is TRBV7-8; 12 bases line up with TRBD1. Trimming at V came to 1 base and at J to 3 bases, leaving 22 bases not matched to a gene. Per the germline V gene, CDR1 is SGHVS and CDR2 is FQNEAQ. The CDR3 spans 22 residues. The DNA for the CDR3 is TGTGCCAGCAGCTTAGAGCCCTTCGTACCCGGGACAGGGGGCGATCGACTCTACGAGCAGTACTTC. This translates into CASSLEPFVPGTGGDRLYEQYF.

The chain has TRBV29-1 and TRBJ2-3, with TRBD2 matching 7 bases. Germline loops: CDR1 SQVTM, CDR2 ANQGSEA. This CDR3 has 17 residues. V lost 5 bases, J lost 2 bases, and 16 bases stayed unmatched. The CDR3, as DNA: TGCAGCGTTCTAGGCCCTAGGCTAGCGGATTACACAGATACGCAGTATTTT. Its translation: CSVLGPRLADYTDTQYF.

The gene calls are TRBV6-5 and TRBJ1-6; D gene ambiguous. The CDR3 has 12 amino acids. Per germline, CDR1 MNHEY and CDR2 SVGAGI. With 6 bases removed from V and 7 bases from J, the gap between germline ends came to 7 bases. CDR3 sequence (DNA): TGTGCCAGCAGACCAGGAAATTCACCCCTCCACTTT. It is translated as CASRPGNSPLHF.

This clone appeared a single time. This chain joins TRBV27 and TRBJ2-2, with 12 bases lining up with TRBD2. CDR3 length: 17 amino acids. Germline V gives CDR1 MNHEY, CDR2 SMNVEV (reference sequence). The V and J ends lost 7 bases and 2 bases, in that order; junction bases with no gene match: 8. The CDR3 DNA reads TGTGCCAGCACCCAACTAGCGGGGGGTGGCAACACCGGGGAGCTGTTTTTT. Protein: CASTQLAGGGNTGELFF.

J is TRBJ2-7 and V is TRBV7-2; maybe TRBD1 (6 bases). The CDR3 has 14 residues. Per germline, CDR1 SGHTA and CDR2 FQGNSA. The V end lost 1 base, the J end lost 1 base, and 8 bases lay between the germline ends. In DNA, the CDR3 is TGTGCCAGCAGCTTAGGGACAGTGTCCTACGAGCAGTACTTC. The encoded protein is CASSLGTVSYEQYF.

The chain combines TRBV7-3 with TRBJ1-2; 8 nucleotides line up with TRBD1. This CDR3 region has 15 residues. Germline V gives CDR1 SGHTA, CDR2 FQGTGA. Unmatched junction bases numbered 9, after V lost 5 bases and J lost 4 bases. CDR3 nucleotide sequence: TGTGCCAGCAGCCCCCAGGACAGGGTAGGCTATGGCTACACCTTC. Its protein is CASSPQDRVGYGYTF.

The chain recombines TRBV5-4 with TRBJ2-7; 7 bases are a match to TRBD1. Trimming removed 0 bases from V and 4 bases from J; junction bases left unmatched: 10. The CDR3 totals 16 residues. Per the germline V gene, CDR1 is SGHNT and CDR2 is YYREEE (reference sequence). For the CDR3, the DNA is TGTGCCAGCAGCTTGGGGGGGACAGACTTGCGTTACGAGCAGTACTTC. It specifies CASSLGGTDLRYEQYF.

V gene TRBV9 combines with J gene TRBJ2-1; perhaps TRBD2 as D (6 bases). V lost 2 bases and J 8 bases, leaving 14 bases between the germline ends. This CDR3 comprises 14 residues. From germline, CDR1 is SGDLS and CDR2 YYNGEE. The CDR3 protein is CASSVRLESDEQFF. CDR3 DNA: TGTGCCAGCAGCGTTCGACTAGAAAGTGATGAGCAGTTCTTC.